This T cell receptor beta chain was found in a study of Graves' ophthalmopathy and Graves' hyperthyroidism (dated by TCRdb to about 2018). For the wider study: Stable hyperthyroidism was defined as no progression to ophthalmopathy within 18 months of follow-up. The study used signatures of the TCR beta repertoire to tell Graves' ophthalmopathy apart from Graves' hyperthyroidism and to predict which patients would progress to ophthalmopathy. In total, 135 blood samples were TCR-sequenced: roughly 45 ophthalmopathy, about 75 hyperthyroidism and roughly 17 hyperthyroidism-to-ophthalmopathy patients. To explore V-J signatures distinguishing ophthalmopathy from hyperthyroidism, a discovery set of around 97 patients (roughly 42 ophthalmopathy, about 57 stable hyperthyroidism) was enrolled. An independent validation cohort was composed of some 19 hyperthyroidism patients and 17 patients who later progressed from hyperthyroidism to ophthalmopathy. T-cell repertoires of thyroid tissue and blood were compared in several hyperthyroidism patients. Following sample collection, hyperthyroidism patients were given methimazole at a starting dose of 30 mg daily, and ophthalmopathy patients were given high-dose intravenous methylprednisolone.

What the study reported, not specific to this receptor: In validation, the model predicted ophthalmopathy progression with roughly 68% sensitivity and about 77% specificity; roughly 11 predicted patients were CT-confirmed with GO in a median of roughly 6.8 months. Most expanded thyroid clonotypes with a frequency above 0.001 also appeared in blood, which suggests that blood repertoires may reflect the immune response in the thyroid. No statistical method was used to predetermine the sample size, and group allocation was not hidden from the investigators. Ophthalmopathy was separated from stable hyperthyroidism by the 13-signature model with 85% to 90% sensitivity and about 81% specificity in cross-validation and with 80%/75% in the test set.

To note about this clonotype: It has no known antigen specificity. One base away there is no much larger clone; base qualities are not given.

For repertoire sequencing, the TCR beta CDR3 regions were amplified from RNA transcripts. HTBI primers and the Qiagen OneStep RT-PCR kit were used in a first-round RT-PCR, which was followed by a second-round multiplex PCR, size selection and purification. Libraries were sequenced paired-end with 100 bp reads on an Illumina HiSeq2000. In the source study's methods: SOAPnuke was used to process the reads, removing any read that contained adapters or uncalled bases, had a mean Phred below 15, or lacked an exact match to the constant primer or identifier. COPE v1.2.5 was used to merge the high-quality paired reads. Clonotypes were defined as unique nucleotide sequences and were aligned to IMGT TRB V, D and J references using MiTCR v1.1. Analysis was restricted to V-J combinations with a frequency above 0.0001, which covered roughly 99% of repertoires. For each V-J combination, a TCR clonal expansion and chaos score was defined as the ratio of F50 clonal expansion to chaos observed in the TCRdist matrix. Welch's t-statistics and random forest were used to reduce the features to 13 V-J combinations, which were then used as input to a naive Bayes classifier. The similarity between thyroid and blood repertoires was quantified using the Morisita-Horn index. TCRdb reworked the public reads: Q25 trimming with fastp, MiXCR clone assembly, productive beta chains retained. Rows with a matching CDR3 protein are joined into one entry that keeps the most common DNA and genes. The V and J calls, along with clone size, are taken from TCRdb and not from the paper's own processing. Present in this sample are around 1.1 million distinct CDR3 sequences, 35% to 40% of which were seen just once. The ten largest account for 11% of the sample.

Patients with hyperthyroidism were aged 18 to 65 years, had been newly diagnosed, and had a disease duration of less than 2 months. Anyone with other autoimmune diseases, uncontrolled infections, pregnancy or lactation was excluded from the study. Clinical symptoms, serum thyroxine, TRAb, thyroid ultrasound and orbital computed tomography were used for diagnosis. Total RNA was extracted with Trizol reagent and quality-checked on an Agilent 2100 Bioanalyzer. This clonotype was obtained from an adult man with Graves' hyperthyroidism. Sequenced sample: peripheral blood or thyroid tissue (not recorded which).

In nucleotide form, the sequence is TGCGCCAGCAGCTACCGGGGAGAGGGAGAAGAGACCCAGTACTTC. Its protein reads: CASSYRGEGEETQYF. Recombination connected TRBV5-1 to TRBJ2-5; TRBD2 might be the D gene, on 5 matching bases. From the germline V gene, CDR1 is SGHRS and CDR2 is YFSETQ. The CDR3 spans 15 residues, from the cysteine through the phenylalanine. This entry keeps only the CDR3 DNA: 45 bases, framed from base 1. At the junction V is shortened by 3 bases and J by 3 bases, with 15 bases in between.